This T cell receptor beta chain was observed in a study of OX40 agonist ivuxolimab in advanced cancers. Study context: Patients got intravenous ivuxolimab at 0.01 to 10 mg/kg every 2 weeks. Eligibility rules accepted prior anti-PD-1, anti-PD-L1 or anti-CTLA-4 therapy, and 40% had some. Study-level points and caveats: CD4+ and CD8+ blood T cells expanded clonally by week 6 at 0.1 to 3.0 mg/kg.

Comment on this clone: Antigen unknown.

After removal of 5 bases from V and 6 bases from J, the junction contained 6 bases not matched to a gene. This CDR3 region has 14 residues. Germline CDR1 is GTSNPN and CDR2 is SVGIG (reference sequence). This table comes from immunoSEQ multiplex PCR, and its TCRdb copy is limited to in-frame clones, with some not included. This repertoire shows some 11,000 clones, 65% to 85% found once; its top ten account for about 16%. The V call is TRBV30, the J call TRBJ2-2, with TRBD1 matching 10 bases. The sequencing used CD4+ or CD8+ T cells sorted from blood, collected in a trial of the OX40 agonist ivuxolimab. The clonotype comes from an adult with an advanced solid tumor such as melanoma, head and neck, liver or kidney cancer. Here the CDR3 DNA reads TGTGCCTGGGCTGGGACAGGGGTTCCCGGGGAGCTGTTTTTT. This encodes CAWAGTGVPGELFF.